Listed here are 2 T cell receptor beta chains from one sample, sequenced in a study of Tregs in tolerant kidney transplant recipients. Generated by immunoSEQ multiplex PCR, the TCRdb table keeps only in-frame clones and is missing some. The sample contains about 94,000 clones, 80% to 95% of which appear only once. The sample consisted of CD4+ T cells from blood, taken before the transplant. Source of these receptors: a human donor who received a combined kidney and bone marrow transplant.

CDR3 DNA: TGCGCCAGCAGCTTGGCCGGGGGGACTGGGGCCAACGTCCTGACTTTC. This codes for CASSLAGGTGANVLTF. The V and J genes are TRBV5-1 and TRBJ2-6, with 7 nucleotides matching TRBD2. V trimming: 0 bases; J trimming: 2 bases; junction bases outside the gene matches: 2. The CDR3 runs to 16 residues. Looked up from germline, CDR1 is SGHRS and CDR2 is YFSETQ.

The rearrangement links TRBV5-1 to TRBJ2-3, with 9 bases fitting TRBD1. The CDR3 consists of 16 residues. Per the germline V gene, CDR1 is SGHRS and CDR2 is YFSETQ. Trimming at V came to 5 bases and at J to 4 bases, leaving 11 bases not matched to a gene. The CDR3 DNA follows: TGCGCCAGCAGTTATATTTTGGACAGGGGCCCAGATACGCAGTATTTT. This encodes CASSYILDRGPDTQYF.